Below are 20 T cell receptor beta chains sequenced from a single sample in a study of identical twins. One entry per CDR3 protein results from TCRdb running MiXCR on the 5' RACE reads. The sample includes about 690,000 distinct CDR3 sequences, 5.5% to 6.5% seen only once; the top ten take under 2%. Sequencing was performed on naive T cells sorted from blood. The receptors here all came from a man between 18 and 29 years old in good health.

This chain uses TRBV20-1 with TRBJ1-5, with TRBD1 matching 7 bases. The CDR3 has 14 residues. The germline V gene encodes CDR1 DFQATT and CDR2 SNEGSKA (reference sequence). V was pared by 3 bases and J by 0 bases, with 2 bases of the junction left unmatched. The CDR3 here is CSARTGNSNQPQHF. CDR3 DNA sequence: TGCAGTGCTAGGACAGGGAATAGCAATCAGCCCCAGCATTTT.

This clonotype was observed at least ten times. This sequence joins TRBV5-1 and TRBJ2-1; 7 nucleotides align to TRBD1. Trimming at V came to 4 bases and at J to 4 bases, leaving 5 bases not matched to a gene. The germline V gene encodes CDR1 SGHRS and CDR2 YFSETQ. This CDR3 spans 14 amino acids. The CDR3 reads CASSPWTGYNEQFF. The CDR3 coding sequence is TGCGCCAGCAGCCCTTGGACAGGATACAATGAGCAGTTCTTC.

Only a few counts were recorded for this clonotype. V gene TRBV18 combines with J gene TRBJ1-1, with D maybe TRBD1 (5 bases). The CDR3 runs to 13 residues. V lost 1 base to trimming and J lost 3 bases, with 6 bases between them. Looked up from germline, CDR1 is KGHSH and CDR2 is LQKENI. The CDR3 bases are TGTGCCAGCTCACCACAACAGGACACTGAAGCTTTCTTT. Amino acid sequence: CASSPQQDTEAFF.

This clonotype was detected many times. The chain employs TRBV6-5 and TRBJ2-1; perhaps TRBD1 as D (5 bases). This CDR3 is 15 amino acids long. Germline lookup yields CDR1 MNHEY and CDR2 SVGAGI. Trimming shortened V by 3 bases and J by 4 bases, and 13 bases separated the two germline ends. The CDR3 region is CASSYDSGKYNEQFF. The CDR3 nucleotides are TGTGCCAGCAGTTATGATTCAGGGAAATACAATGAGCAGTTCTTC.

This clonotype was found many times. In nucleotides, the CDR3 is TGCAGTGCTAGGGGGACTAGCGGGAGATATGAGCAGTTCTTC. The encoded protein is CSARGTSGRYEQFF. This sequence joins TRBV20-1 and TRBJ2-1, with TRBD2 matching over 14 bases. This CDR3 region has 14 residues. The germline V gene encodes CDR1 DFQATT and CDR2 SNEGSKA (reference sequence). V trimming: 3 bases; J trimming: 8 bases; junction bases outside the gene matches: 3.

This clonotype has just a few counts. This chain joins TRBV27 and TRBJ2-7, with a tentative D call TRBD1 (5 bases). V lost 4 bases and J 4 bases, leaving 11 bases between the germline ends. Germline assignment: CDR1 MNHEY and CDR2 SMNVEV (reference sequence). The length of the CDR3 is 13 residues. This CDR3 is CASSSQTGYEQYF. In DNA form, the CDR3 reads TGTGCCAGCAGTTCGCAAACAGGATACGAGCAGTACTTC.

This clonotype was seen only a few times. The chain uses TRBV12-3 or TRBV12-4 and TRBJ2-7, with D possibly matching TRBD2 (6 bases). The CDR3 consists of 15 residues. The ends were cut back, 3 bases at V and 7 bases at J, with 19 bases in the middle. CDR3 coding DNA: TGTGCCAGCAGTTTTAATGCGGGGAGCGGTAGAGAGCAGTACTTC. Amino acids: CASSFNAGSGREQYF.

This clonotype was counted between two and nine times. This rearrangement joins TRBV5-1 to TRBJ2-1; no clear D. The ends were cut back, 2 bases at V and 2 bases at J, with 14 bases in the middle. From germline, CDR1 is SGHRS and CDR2 YFSETQ. The CDR3 consists of 16 residues. This CDR3 is CASSFFIKDPYNEQFF. As DNA, the CDR3 is TGCGCCAGCAGCTTTTTTATTAAGGACCCCTACAATGAGCAGTTCTTC.

The rearrangement uses TRBV7-2 and TRBJ2-1; D is uncertain. Germline loops: CDR1 SGHTA, CDR2 FQGNSA. There are 14 residues in the CDR3. Trimming took 4 bases from V and 4 from J, leaving 11 bases between them. The CDR3 region is CASSSYDGYNEQFF. The CDR3, as DNA: TGTGCCAGCAGCTCCTACGACGGATACAATGAGCAGTTCTTC. Based on the CDR3 plus reference TRBV7-2 and TRBJ2-1, the full variable domain is GAGVSQSPSNKVTEKGKDVELRCDPISGHTALYWYRQSLGQGLEFLIYFQGNSAPDKSGLPSDRFSAERTGGSVSTLTIQRTQQEDSAVYLCASSSYDGYNEQFFGPGTRLTVL.

This clonotype was detected only a few times. The J gene is TRBJ1-4, the V gene TRBV5-1; TRBD1 is a possible D gene (6 bases). Germline V lookup: CDR1 SGHRS, CDR2 YFSETQ. Trimming shortened V by 4 bases and J by 3 bases, and 13 bases separated the two germline ends. The CDR3 is 15 residues long. The CDR3 DNA follows: TGCGCCAGCAGCGCAGAGACAGGATCTAATGAAAAACTGTTTTTT. Translated, it gives CASSAETGSNEKLFF.

This clonotype has just a few counts. The V and J genes are TRBV27 and TRBJ2-3; maybe TRBD1 (5 bases). Trimming took off 7 bases at V and 1 base at J, with 12 bases between the two ends. This CDR3 comprises 14 residues. The germline V gene has CDR1 MNHEY and CDR2 SMNVEV (reference sequence). This chain's CDR3 is CASTPVQGTDTQYF. The CDR3 coding sequence is TGTGCCAGCACGCCCGTACAGGGCACAGATACGCAGTATTTT.

This clonotype came up a few times. The chain combines TRBV18 with TRBJ1-5; tentatively, D is TRBD1 (5 bases). Trimming stripped 3 bases from V and 4 bases from J, with 10 bases between. CDR3 length equals 14 residues. Germline V lookup: CDR1 KGHSH, CDR2 LQKENI. CDR3 DNA: TGTGCCAGCTCACCGAAACAGGAAAATCAGCCCCAGCATTTT. It yields the protein CASSPKQENQPQHF.

In this sample, this clonotype turned up many times. V gene TRBV5-1 combines with J gene TRBJ2-4; D is possibly TRBD1 (6 bases). Germline values: CDR1 SGHRS, CDR2 YFSETQ. Trimming removed 0 bases at V and 11 bases at J, with 18 bases between. The CDR3 totals 15 residues. CDR3 sequence (DNA): TGCGCCAGCAGCTTGGGTATTGGGGGCGGAGGCCTTCAGTACTTC. It codes for CASSLGIGGGGLQYF.

This clonotype was counted many times. The CDR3 reads CASSRPSLNTQYF. The CDR3 nucleotides read TGTGCCAGCAGCCGGCCCTCCCTTAATACGCAGTATTTT. J is TRBJ2-3 and V is TRBV7-2; no clear D gene. Germline values: CDR1 SGHTA, CDR2 FQGNSA. Trimming left V 5 bases short and J 7 bases short, with 13 bases between. The CDR3 has 13 residues.

As concerns this clonotype: One base away lies a much larger clone, so this may be a sequencing read error. The conserved phenylalanine or tryptophan is not found at the CDR3 terminus, so this likely reflects a read error. The chain combines TRBV24-1 with TRBJ1-1; 7 bases are a match to TRBD1. CDR1 is KGHDR, CDR2 SFDVKD, per germline. This CDR3 comprises 14 residues. V was pared by 9 bases and J by 4 bases, with 10 bases of the junction left unmatched. CDR3: CATRNTGEVTEAFI. For the CDR3, the DNA is TGTGCCACCCGTAATACAGGGGAGGTCACTGAAGCTTTCATT.

The chain combines TRBV20-1 with TRBJ2-1; no definite D call. V was clipped by 3 bases and J by 3 bases, with 9 bases between them. The CDR3 covers 13 residues. Germline CDR1 is DFQATT and CDR2 is SNEGSKA (reference sequence). As DNA, the CDR3 is TGCAGTGCTAGGAGGCCAGACTACAATGAGCAGTTCTTC. Protein: CSARRPDYNEQFF.

This clonotype showed up just a few times. The CDR3 protein is CATSDLTDSGNTIYF. The CDR3 DNA follows: TGTGCCACCAGTGATCTTACAGACTCTGGAAACACCATATATTTT. The chain employs TRBV24-1 and TRBJ1-3; D is undetermined. The CDR3 totals 15 residues. With 3 bases removed from V and 0 bases from J, the gap between germline ends came to 8 bases. Germline assignment: CDR1 KGHDR and CDR2 SFDVKD.

The chain has TRBV7-2 and TRBJ2-5; D may be TRBD1 (6 bases). The germline CDR1 and CDR2 sequences are SGHTA and FQGNSA. This CDR3 comprises 16 residues. Between the trimmed V and J ends, which lost 5 bases and 2 bases, there was a span of 18 bases. The CDR3 nucleotides are TGTGCCAGCAGCCTCCAGGGGCCCGGAATTCAAGAGACCCAGTACTTC. Translated: CASSLQGPGIQETQYF.

This clonotype was found a few times. This sequence may be a read error, since a much larger clone differs from it by one base. The chain has TRBV5-1 and TRBJ2-7; tentative D call: TRBD1 (5 bases). Germline V gene sequence: CDR1 SGHRS, CDR2 YFSETQ. The ends were cut back, 4 bases at V and 4 bases at J, with 15 bases in the middle. The CDR3 is 14 amino acids. CDR3 nucleotide sequence: TGCGCCAGCAGCCTTTTTGGGGCCACATACGAGCAGTACTTC. This translates into CASSLFGATYEQYF.

In this sample, this clonotype turned up a few times. The CDR3 nucleotides read TGCAGTGCTAGAGTCATAGCGGGAGCTGTCTACAATGAGCAGTTCTTC. Its translation: CSARVIAGAVYNEQFF. This chain uses TRBV20-1 with TRBJ2-1, with TRBD2 matching 9 bases. Trimming at V came to 1 base and at J to 3 bases, leaving 7 bases not matched to a gene. This CDR3 comprises 16 residues. CDR1 is DFQATT and CDR2 is SNEGSKA in the germline V gene (reference sequence).